The present T cell receptor (beta chain) was sequenced within a study of read filtering for tumor transcriptome and immune sequencing. Note on this clonotype: Antigen: not known. This clone may be a read error of a much larger clone one base away.

This library used roughly 400 ng RNA and molecular barcoded adaptors spanning alpha/delta and beta/gamma chains. One entry per CDR3 protein, called by TCRdb with MiXCR from the reads. The sample yields around 130,000 distinct CDR3 sequences, 13% seen once. Findings and caveats of the study: Without single-read clonotypes, shared clonotype proportions correlated more between IR-seq and RNA-seq.

This CDR3 is 12 amino acids long. The V gene's germline CDR1 is LNHNV and CDR2 YYDKDF (reference sequence). The clonotype comes from a donor aged 40 or older with multiple myeloma. The chain uses TRBV15 and TRBJ2-2, with D perhaps matching TRBD2 (5 bases). Material: a population of CD138-negative cells sorted from bone marrow. DNA of the CDR3: TGTGCCACCAGCAGAGACTTCGGGGAGCTGCTTTTT. Residues: CATSRDFGELLF.